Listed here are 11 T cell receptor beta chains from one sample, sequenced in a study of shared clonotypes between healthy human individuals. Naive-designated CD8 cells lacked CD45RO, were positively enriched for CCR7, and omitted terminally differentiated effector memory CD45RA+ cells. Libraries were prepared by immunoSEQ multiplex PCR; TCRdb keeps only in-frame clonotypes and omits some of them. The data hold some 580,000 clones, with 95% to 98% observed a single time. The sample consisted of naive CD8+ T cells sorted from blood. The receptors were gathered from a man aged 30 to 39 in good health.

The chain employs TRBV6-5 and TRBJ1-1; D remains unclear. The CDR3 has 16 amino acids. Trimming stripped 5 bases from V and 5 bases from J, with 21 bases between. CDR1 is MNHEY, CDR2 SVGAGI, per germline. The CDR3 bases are TGTGCCAGCAGTAACTTAGCTGGAACCATCGAAACTGAAGCTTTCTTT. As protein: CASSNLAGTIETEAFF.

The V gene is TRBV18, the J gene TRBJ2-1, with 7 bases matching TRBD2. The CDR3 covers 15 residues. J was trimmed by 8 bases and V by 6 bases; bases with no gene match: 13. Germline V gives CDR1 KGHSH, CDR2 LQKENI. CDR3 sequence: CASSLGGAAGDEQFF. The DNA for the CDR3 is TGTGCCAGCTCCCTTGGTGGAGCCGCGGGAGATGAGCAGTTCTTC. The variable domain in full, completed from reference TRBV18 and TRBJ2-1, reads NAGVMQNPRHLVRRRGQEARLRCSPMKGHSHVYWYRQLPEEGLKFMVYLQKENIIDESGMPKERFSAEFPKEGPSILRIQQVVRGDSAAYFCASSLGGAAGDEQFFGPGTRLTVL.

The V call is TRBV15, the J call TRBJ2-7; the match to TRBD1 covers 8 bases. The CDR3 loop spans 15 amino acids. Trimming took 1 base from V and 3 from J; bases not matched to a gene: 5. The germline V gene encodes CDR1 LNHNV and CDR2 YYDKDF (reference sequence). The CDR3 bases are TGTGCCACCAGCAGAGGACAGGGGAAACGCTACGAGCAGTACTTC. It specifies CATSRGQGKRYEQYF.

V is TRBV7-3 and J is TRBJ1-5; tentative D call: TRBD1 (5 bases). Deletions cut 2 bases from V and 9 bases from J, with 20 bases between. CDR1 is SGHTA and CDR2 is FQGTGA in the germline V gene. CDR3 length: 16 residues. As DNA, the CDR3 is TGTGCCAGCAGCTTAGCGGGGGGATCGAAGTTGCCGCCCCAGCATTTT. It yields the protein CASSLAGGSKLPPQHF.

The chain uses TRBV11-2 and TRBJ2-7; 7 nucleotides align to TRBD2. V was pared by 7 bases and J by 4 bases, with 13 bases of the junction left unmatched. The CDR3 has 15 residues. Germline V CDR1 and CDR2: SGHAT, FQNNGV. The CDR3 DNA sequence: TGTGCCAGCACCTCGGGGAGGGTGCAACTGTACGAGCAGTACTTC. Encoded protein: CASTSGRVQLYEQYF.

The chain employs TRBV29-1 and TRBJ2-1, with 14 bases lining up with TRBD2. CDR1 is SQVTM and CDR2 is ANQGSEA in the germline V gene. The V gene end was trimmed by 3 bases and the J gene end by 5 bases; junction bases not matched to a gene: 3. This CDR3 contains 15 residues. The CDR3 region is CSVEGLAGVHNEQFF. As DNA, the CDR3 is TGCAGCGTTGAGGGACTAGCGGGAGTCCACAATGAGCAGTTCTTC.

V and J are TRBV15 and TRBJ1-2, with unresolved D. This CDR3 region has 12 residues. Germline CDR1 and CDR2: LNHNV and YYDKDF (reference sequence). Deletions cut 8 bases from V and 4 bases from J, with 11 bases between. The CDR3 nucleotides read TGTGCCACCGCGGAGACTCGCTATGGCTACACCTTC. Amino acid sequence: CATAETRYGYTF.

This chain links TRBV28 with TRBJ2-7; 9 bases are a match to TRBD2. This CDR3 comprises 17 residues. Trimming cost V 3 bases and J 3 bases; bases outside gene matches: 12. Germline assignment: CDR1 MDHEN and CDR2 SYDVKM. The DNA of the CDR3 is TGTGCCAGCAGTTTGCTTCTAGGCCGTAGCGGGAGCTACGAGCAGTACTTC. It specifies CASSLLLGRSGSYEQYF.

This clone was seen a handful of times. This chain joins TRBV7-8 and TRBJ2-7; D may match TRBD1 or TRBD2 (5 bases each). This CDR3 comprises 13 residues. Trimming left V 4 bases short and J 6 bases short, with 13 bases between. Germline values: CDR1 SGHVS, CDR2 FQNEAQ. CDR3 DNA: TGTGCCAGCAGCTCGATGGGGGTAGGCGAGCAGTACTTC. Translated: CASSSMGVGEQYF.

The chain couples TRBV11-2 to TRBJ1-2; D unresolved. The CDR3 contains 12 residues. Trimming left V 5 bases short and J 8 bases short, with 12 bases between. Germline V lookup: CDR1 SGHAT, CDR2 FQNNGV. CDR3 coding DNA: TGTGCCAGCAGCGAATATTCGGAAGGCTACACCTTC. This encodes CASSEYSEGYTF. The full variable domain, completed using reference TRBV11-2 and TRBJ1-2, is EAGVAQSPRYKIIEKRQSVAFWCNPISGHATLYWYQQILGQGPKLLIQFQNNGVVDDSQLPKDRFSAERLKGVDSTLKIQPAKLEDSAVYLCASSEYSEGYTFGSGTRLTVV.

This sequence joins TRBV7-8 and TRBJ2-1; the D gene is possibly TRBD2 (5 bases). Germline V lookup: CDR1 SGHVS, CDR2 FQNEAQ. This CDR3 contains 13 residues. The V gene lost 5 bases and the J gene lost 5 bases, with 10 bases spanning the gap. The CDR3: CASSQTGNNEQFF. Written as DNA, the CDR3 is TGTGCCAGCAGCCAGACGGGAAACAATGAGCAGTTCTTC.